These 15 T cell receptor beta chains were all obtained from the same sample, sequenced in a study of human T cells and chemical hapten exposure. As for time point: patch test 2, 6 weeks after DPC sensitization. Treatment reported: therapeutic diphenylcyclopropenone sensitization with weekly scalp DPC. TCRdb passed the RACE reads through MiXCR, listing each CDR3 protein once. The profile shows fewer than 90,000 distinct CDR3 sequences, less than 8.5% of them singletons. The starting material was whole blood, obtained in connection with sensitization to the hapten diphenylcyclopropenone (DPC). The origin of the receptors is a woman in her twenties or thirties with alopecia areata. Some clones in this sample may be carry-over from other donors' samples.

This clonotype was counted ten times or more. The CDR3 loop is CSPVERTNTEAFF. CDR3 bases: TGCAGTCCCGTTGAAAGGACGAACACTGAAGCTTTCTTT. This chain joins TRBV20-1 and TRBJ1-1; no clear D gene. The CDR3 spans 13 residues. The V and J ends lost 8 bases and 1 base respectively, with 14 bases between them. From germline, CDR1 is DFQATT and CDR2 SNEGSKA (reference sequence).

This clonotype has ten or more counts. J is TRBJ2-2 and V is TRBV29-1, with D possibly matching TRBD2 (5 bases). This CDR3 is 13 amino acids long. Trimming shortened V by 7 bases and J by 2 bases, and 11 bases separated the two germline ends. CDR1 and CDR2 from the germline V gene are SQVTM and ANQGSEA. The CDR3 DNA reads TGCAGCGGGGCCCGGGGTAACACCGGGGAGCTGTTTTTT. It codes for CSGARGNTGELFF.

Many counts were recorded for this clonotype. The chain recombines TRBV10-3 with TRBJ2-3; D is undetermined. Germline-derived CDR1 and CDR2 are ENHRY and SYGVKD. The CDR3 sequence is 13 residues long. CDR3 amino acids: CASHRPGTDTQYF. CDR3 in DNA: TGTGCATCTCATCGCCCGGGCACAGATACGCAGTATTTT.

This clonotype was recorded at least ten times. The rearrangement links TRBV10-2 to TRBJ1-4; maybe TRBD1 (6 bases). The CDR3 is made up of 13 amino acids. Germline V lookup: CDR1 WSHSY, CDR2 SAAADI. V was shortened by 3 bases and J by 10 bases, with 12 bases between the two germline ends. As DNA, the CDR3 is TGCGCCAGCAGTGAATCTGGAGGGGGAAAACTGTTTTTT. The encoded protein is CASSESGGGKLFF.

This clonotype was picked up many times. The rearrangement uses TRBV27 and TRBJ2-1, with 10 bases matching TRBD1. The CDR3 has 15 amino acids. Losses at the gene ends were 6 bases for V and 7 bases for J; bases not matched to a gene: 9. CDR1 is MNHEY and CDR2 is SMNVEV in the germline V gene (reference sequence). CDR3 residues: CASSLLPGQGNEQFF. As DNA, the CDR3 is TGTGCCAGCAGCCTCCTACCGGGACAGGGGAATGAGCAGTTCTTC.

This clonotype was counted at least ten times. This rearrangement joins TRBV20-1 to TRBJ1-4; no firm D call. Per the germline V gene, CDR1 is DFQATT and CDR2 is SNEGSKA (reference sequence). Trimming stripped 0 bases from V and 8 bases from J, with 7 bases between. The CDR3 sequence is 12 residues long. The CDR3 coding sequence is TGCAGTGCTAGAGATGGGTCCGAAAAACTGTTTTTT. It yields the protein CSARDGSEKLFF.

The CDR3 here is CASSFFAGGIQETQYF. For the CDR3, the DNA is TGTGCCAGCAGCTTTTTCGCGGGGGGCATCCAAGAGACCCAGTACTTC. The chain carries TRBV5-6 and TRBJ2-5, with 8 bases aligning to TRBD2. The V and J ends lost 2 bases and 1 base, in that order; junction bases with no gene match: 7. This CDR3 has 16 residues. Germline V gene lookup returns CDR1 SGHDT and CDR2 YYEEEE.

The rearrangement joins TRBV5-1 to TRBJ1-6, with TRBD1 identical over 7 bases. Unmatched junction bases numbered 10, after V lost 4 bases and J lost 6 bases. CDR1 and CDR2 (germline): SGHRS, YFSETQ. CDR3 length equals 16 residues. The CDR3, as DNA: TGCGCCAGCAGCACCCGACAGGGATCTACTAATTCACCCCTCCACTTT. It translates to CASSTRQGSTNSPLHF.

As concerns this clonotype: Just one base apart from a much larger clone, this may be a read error. The genes are TRBV7-9 and TRBJ2-5; D is possibly TRBD2 (6 bases). In germline, CDR1 is SEHNR, CDR2 FQNEAQ (reference sequence). This CDR3 has 13 amino acids. The CDR3 DNA reads as TGTGTCAGCAGCCGTGGGACTGCAGAGACCCAGTACTTC. Translated: CVSSRGTAETQYF.

This clonotype was counted a few times. V gene TRBV2 combines with J gene TRBJ1-2, with D possibly TRBD1 on 6 matching bases. Looked up from germline, CDR1 is SNHLY and CDR2 is FYNNEI. Trimming took off 2 bases at V and 7 bases at J, with 14 bases between the two ends. This CDR3 region has 14 residues. CDR3 region: CASSEQVSGAGYTF. CDR3 DNA sequence: TGTGCCAGCAGTGAACAAGTCTCAGGGGCTGGCTACACCTTC.

This clonotype was seen only a few times. This chain uses TRBV20-1 with TRBJ1-2, with a tentative D call TRBD1 (6 bases). Trimming pared 2 bases from V and 4 bases from J, leaving 17 bases between. Germline assignment: CDR1 DFQATT and CDR2 SNEGSKA (reference sequence). The CDR3 has 15 residues. CDR3 DNA sequence: TGCAGTGCTAGACGCGTATTGACAGGATCCTATGGCTACACCTTC. Translating it yields CSARRVLTGSYGYTF.

At least ten counts were recorded for this clonotype. This chain connects TRBV7-9 to TRBJ2-2; D is ambiguous. This CDR3 comprises 15 residues. V shed 7 bases and J shed 3 bases, with 15 bases lying between them. Per the germline V gene, CDR1 is SEHNR and CDR2 is FQNEAQ (reference sequence). CDR3 loop: CASTVRWQDTGELFF. CDR3 coding DNA: TGTGCCAGCACCGTACGATGGCAGGACACCGGGGAGCTGTTTTTT. The full variable domain, in which reference TRBV7-9 and TRBJ2-2 provide the parts outside the CDR3, is DTGVSQNPRHKITKRGQNVTFRCDPISEHNRLYWYRQTLGQGPEFLTYFQNEAQLEKSRLLSDRFSAERPKGSFSTLEIQRTEQGDSAMYLCASTVRWQDTGELFFGEGSRLTVL.

This clonotype was observed many times. The genes are TRBV20-1 and TRBJ1-1; unclear D gene. The CDR3 is 13 amino acids. In germline, CDR1 is DFQATT, CDR2 SNEGSKA (reference sequence). V lost 1 base and J 5 bases, leaving 11 bases between the germline ends. DNA of the CDR3: TGCAGTGCTAGAGTTACACCCCTTACTGAAGCTTTCTTT. This sequence encodes CSARVTPLTEAFF.

The table lists this clonotype with many counts. The genes are TRBV15 and TRBJ2-3; D remains ambiguous. Germline V gene lookup returns CDR1 LNHNV and CDR2 YYDKDF (reference sequence). The CDR3 has 13 residues. Trimming took off 6 bases at V and 2 bases at J, with 9 bases between the two ends. The CDR3 loop is CATSLGTTDTQYF. The CDR3 coding sequence is TGTGCCACCAGTCTTGGAACCACAGATACGCAGTATTTT.

The chain combines TRBV2 with TRBJ2-5; TRBD2 matches at 7 bases. The germline V gene encodes CDR1 SNHLY and CDR2 FYNNEI. The junction had 10 bases not matched to a gene; V was cut back by 6 bases and J by 0 bases. There are 16 residues in the CDR3. CDR3 sequence reads: CASRTVTSMYQETQYF. The CDR3 DNA reads as TGTGCCAGCAGGACCGTGACTAGCATGTACCAAGAGACCCAGTACTTC.